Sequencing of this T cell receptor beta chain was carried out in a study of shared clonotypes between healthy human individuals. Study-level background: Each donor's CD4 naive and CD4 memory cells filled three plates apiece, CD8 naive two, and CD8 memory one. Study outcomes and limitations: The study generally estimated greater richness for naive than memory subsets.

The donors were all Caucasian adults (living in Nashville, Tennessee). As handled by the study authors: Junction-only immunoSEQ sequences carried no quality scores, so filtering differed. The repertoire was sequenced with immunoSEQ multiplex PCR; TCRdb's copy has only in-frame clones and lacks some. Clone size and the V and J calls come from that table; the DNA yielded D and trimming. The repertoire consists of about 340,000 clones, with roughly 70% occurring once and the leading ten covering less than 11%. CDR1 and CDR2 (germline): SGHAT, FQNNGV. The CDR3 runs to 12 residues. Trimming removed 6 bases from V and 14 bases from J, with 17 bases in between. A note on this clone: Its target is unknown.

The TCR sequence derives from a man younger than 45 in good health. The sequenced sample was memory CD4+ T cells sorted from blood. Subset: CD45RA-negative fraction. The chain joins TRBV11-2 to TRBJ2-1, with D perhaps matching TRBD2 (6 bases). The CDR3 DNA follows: TGTGCCAGCAGGCAAAGTTCGGGGGTGGAGTTCTTC. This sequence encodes CASRQSSGVEFF.